This T cell receptor beta chain was observed in a study of shared clonotypes between healthy human individuals. Overall study: With ages of 18 to 49, the donors were two women and a few men.

A note on this clone: Its antigen is not identified.

Data came from immunoSEQ multiplex PCR; TCRdb stores just in-frame clones and leaves some out. The repertoire holds 2 million to 3 million clones, roughly 93% seen once, with around 0.4% in the top ten. J was trimmed by 4 bases and V by 1 base; bases with no gene match: 1. The CDR3 contains 14 residues. Germline CDR1 is KGHSH and CDR2 is LQKENI. Study-wide results and caveats: Larger richness was generally estimated for naive than memory subsets. Donor scarcity curtailed the genetic and exposure-history diversity represented herein.

This chain joins TRBV18 and TRBJ2-1, with 7 positions matching TRBD1. The TCR was taken from a man younger than 35 in good health. Some clones in this sample may be carry-over from other donors' samples. The sample comprised naive CD4+ T cells from PBMCs. Subset indicated: CD45RA+ positively selected. The CDR3 nucleotides read TGTGCCAGCTCACCACAGGGGGCTTACAATGAGCAGTTCTTC. It is translated as CASSPQGAYNEQFF.